A single sample gave rise to the 30 T cell receptor beta chains below, sequenced in a study of identical twins. MiXCR, applied by TCRdb to the 5' RACE reads, yields one record per CDR3 protein. In the table there are roughly 250,000 distinct CDR3 sequences, 5.5% to 7% of which are singletons. The data were also submitted as part of a second study, on yellow fever vaccine responses in identical twins.

Sample: memory (CD45RO+) T cells sorted from blood. The receptors were gathered from a young woman in good health.

This sequence joins TRBV12-3 or TRBV12-4 and TRBJ1-3; the D is unclear. The CDR3 is 14 residues long. V was shortened by 11 bases and J by 4 bases, with 18 bases between the two germline ends. CDR3 region: CAATLRPSGNTIYF. For the CDR3, the DNA is TGTGCCGCGACTTTAAGGCCATCAGGAAACACCATATATTTT.

This clonotype was picked up many times. Here the CDR3 reads CAISGQVNEQFF. CDR3 sequence (DNA): TGTGCCATCAGCGGACAGGTCAATGAGCAGTTCTTC. The V call is TRBV10-3, the J call TRBJ2-1; 7 positions agree with TRBD1. This CDR3 contains 12 residues. Trimming cost V 6 bases and J 6 bases; bases outside gene matches: 2. Germline values: CDR1 ENHRY, CDR2 SYGVKD.

This clonotype showed up many times. This chain uses TRBV2 with TRBJ2-3; 7 bases are a match to TRBD1. CDR1 is SNHLY, CDR2 FYNNEI, per germline. Trimming at V came to 2 bases and at J to 1 base, leaving 3 bases not matched to a gene. This CDR3 region has 15 residues. The CDR3 reads CASSETGVGTDTQYF. CDR3 sequence (DNA): TGTGCCAGCAGTGAAACAGGGGTGGGCACAGATACGCAGTATTTT.

This clonotype was detected ten times or more. The CDR3 coding sequence is TGTGCCAGCACAAAGGGACAGTTGCCTATCTCCTACGAGCAGTACTTC. It encodes CASTKGQLPISYEQYF. The chain combines TRBV12-3 or TRBV12-4 with TRBJ2-7, with 7 bases lining up with TRBD1. V dropped 7 bases and J dropped 0; count of bases not matched to a gene: 12. The CDR3 extends over 16 amino acids.

The V call is TRBV24-1, the J call TRBJ2-3; the match to TRBD2 covers 8 bases. V lost 9 bases to trimming and J lost 4 bases; unmatched junction nucleotides: 11. The CDR3 sequence is 15 residues long. Germline assignment: CDR1 KGHDR and CDR2 SFDVKD. CDR3 sequence: CATRSGEGSADTQYF. The CDR3 DNA sequence: TGTGCCACCCGTAGCGGGGAGGGTTCGGCAGATACGCAGTATTTT.

This clonotype has a handful of counts. The chain uses TRBV10-3 and TRBJ2-5; D ambiguous. V was pared by 3 bases and J by 1 base, with 9 bases between. CDR1 and CDR2 from the germline V gene are ENHRY and SYGVKD. This CDR3 region has 14 residues. CDR3 sequence: CAISEPGPQETQYF. As DNA, the CDR3 is TGTGCCATCAGTGAACCAGGACCCCAAGAGACCCAGTACTTC.

This clonotype appeared a few times. The chain links TRBV18 to TRBJ2-7, with a weak D call TRBD1 (6 bases). V gave up 3 bases and J gave up 3 bases, with 18 bases separating them. Germline CDR1 and CDR2: KGHSH and LQKENI. The CDR3 contains 16 residues. For the CDR3, the DNA is TGTGCCAGCTCACCTCTACAGGGTCATGGAGGCTACGAGCAGTACTTC. Translation: CASSPLQGHGGYEQYF.

The V call is TRBV7-2, the J call TRBJ2-5; D uncertain. The germline V gene encodes CDR1 SGHTA and CDR2 FQGNSA. Trimming took off 5 bases at V and 7 bases at J, with 11 bases between the two ends. The CDR3 runs to 12 residues. CDR3 region: CASSQRSTTQYF. The CDR3 coding sequence is TGTGCCAGCAGCCAACGGTCTACGACCCAGTACTTC.

Ten or more counts support this clonotype. The V gene is TRBV7-9, the J gene TRBJ2-1; maybe TRBD1 (6 bases). With 4 bases removed from V and 5 bases from J, the gap between germline ends came to 15 bases. The CDR3 sequence is 15 residues long. The germline V gene encodes CDR1 SEHNR and CDR2 FQNEAQ (reference sequence). The CDR3: CASSSLARGHNEQFF. For the CDR3, the DNA is TGTGCCAGCAGCTCGTTGGCCAGGGGTCACAATGAGCAGTTCTTC.

This clonotype appeared a few times. The chain links TRBV5-1 to TRBJ2-2; TRBD2 matches 9 bases. Losses at the gene ends were 4 bases for V and 5 bases for J; bases not matched to a gene: 3. This CDR3 region has 14 residues. Germline CDR1 and CDR2: SGHRS and YFSETQ. The CDR3 DNA is TGCGCCAGCAGCGTAGCGGGAGTGACCGGGGAGCTGTTTTTT. Protein: CASSVAGVTGELFF.

This clonotype has a handful of counts. The rearrangement uses TRBV7-8 and TRBJ2-3; the D gene is possibly TRBD2 (5 bases). The V and J ends lost 2 bases and 5 bases respectively, with 8 bases between them. The CDR3 is made up of 13 amino acids. CDR1 is SGHVS and CDR2 is FQNEAQ in the germline V gene. The CDR3 region is CASSLNEGDTQYF. As DNA, the CDR3 is TGTGCCAGCAGCTTAAACGAGGGAGATACGCAGTATTTT.

This chain connects TRBV5-1 to TRBJ2-2; unclear D gene. CDR1 is SGHRS, CDR2 YFSETQ, per germline. This CDR3 is built from 14 residues. V gave up 5 bases and J gave up 3 bases, with 11 bases separating them. The CDR3 region has the DNA TGCGCCAGCAGTCGCAGAACGGACACCGGGGAGCTGTTTTTT. It yields the protein CASSRRTDTGELFF. The variable domain in full, completed from reference TRBV5-1 and TRBJ2-2, reads KAGVTQTPRYLIKTRGQQVTLSCSPISGHRSVSWYQQTPGQGLQFLFEYFSETQRNKGNFPGRFSGRQFSNSRSEMNVSTLELGDSALYLCASSRRTDTGELFFGEGSRLTVL.

This clonotype has a count of ten or more. The chain recombines TRBV7-9 with TRBJ2-5; TRBD2 matches at 8 bases. The CDR3 loop spans 14 amino acids. Germline V gene lookup returns CDR1 SEHNR and CDR2 FQNEAQ (reference sequence). J gave up 5 bases and V 4 bases, and 6 bases lay outside the gene matches. The CDR3 region is CASSSGLDVETQYF. CDR3 coding DNA: TGTGCCAGCAGCTCGGGACTAGATGTTGAGACCCAGTACTTC.

This clonotype was observed a few times. As DNA, the CDR3 is TGCAGCGTTACCTCCTCGGTTAGCTACACCTTC. This codes for CSVTSSVSYTF. The chain is built from TRBV29-1 and TRBJ1-2; D gene ambiguous. Looked up from germline, CDR1 is SQVTM and CDR2 is ANQGSEA. V was cut by 5 bases and J by 9 bases, with 13 bases left in between. The CDR3 is 11 residues long.

In its sample, this clonotype was seen a few times. The chain recombines TRBV9 with TRBJ2-7; 10 nucleotides match TRBD1. V lost 3 bases, J lost 2 bases, and 5 bases stayed unmatched. The CDR3 is 15 amino acids. The germline V gene encodes CDR1 SGDLS and CDR2 YYNGEE. CDR3 sequence (DNA): TGTGCCAGCAGCGGCGGACAGGGGGTAACCTACGAGCAGTACTTC. It codes for CASSGGQGVTYEQYF.

In this sample, this clonotype turned up many times. This chain joins TRBV7-3 and TRBJ2-1; 7 positions agree with TRBD1. This CDR3 has 14 amino acids. Germline values: CDR1 SGHTA, CDR2 FQGTGA. J gave up 4 bases and V 5 bases, and 5 bases lay outside the gene matches. The chain's CDR3 is CASSRDSTYNEQFF. CDR3 DNA sequence: TGTGCCAGCAGCCGGGACAGTACTTACAATGAGCAGTTCTTC.

This clonotype was seen only a few times. This sequence joins TRBV7-2 and TRBJ2-7; TRBD1 might be the D (6 bases). Per the germline V gene, CDR1 is SGHTA and CDR2 is FQGNSA. CDR3 size: 14 residues. The V and J ends lost 5 bases and 6 bases respectively, with 17 bases between them. The CDR3 DNA is TGTGCCAGCAGCCCGGACAGAAGGAGCGCCGAGCAGTACTTC. Translated, it gives CASSPDRRSAEQYF.

This clonotype showed up just a few times. The J gene is TRBJ2-1, the V gene TRBV7-6; maybe TRBD1 (5 bases). With 5 bases removed from V and 5 bases from J, the gap between germline ends came to 19 bases. Germline values: CDR1 SGHVS, CDR2 FNYEAQ. The CDR3 runs 16 residues. The CDR3 loop reads CASSHRSERINNEQFF. DNA of the CDR3: TGTGCCAGCAGCCACAGGAGCGAAAGGATAAACAATGAGCAGTTCTTC.

There are a few counts of this clonotype. V and J are TRBV20-1 and TRBJ2-2, with 7 nucleotides matching TRBD2. CDR1 is DFQATT, CDR2 SNEGSKA, per germline (reference sequence). The ends lost 7 bases at V and 0 bases at J; junction bases unmatched: 5. The CDR3 is 14 residues long. The CDR3 protein is CSGKSGTNTGELFF. The CDR3 DNA reads TGCAGTGGGAAGAGCGGGACGAACACCGGGGAGCTGTTTTTT.

The chain is built from TRBV5-5 and TRBJ2-3, with 9 bases that match TRBD2. J lost 5 bases, V lost 1 base, and 11 bases had no gene match. The germline V gene has CDR1 SGHKS and CDR2 YYEKEE (reference sequence). The CDR3 consists of 17 residues. The CDR3: CASSLTLTSGYVDTQYF. The CDR3 nucleotides are TGTGCCAGCAGCTTGACCCTGACTAGCGGATACGTAGATACGCAGTATTTT.

This clonotype was observed a handful of times. The chain couples TRBV20-1 to TRBJ2-2, with 7 bases that match TRBD1. The CDR3 spans 16 residues. Germline CDR1 is DFQATT and CDR2 is SNEGSKA (reference sequence). V lost 0 bases to trimming and J lost 6 bases; unmatched junction nucleotides: 10. CDR3 loop: CSAREGRGGESGELFF. The DNA for the CDR3 is TGCAGTGCTAGAGAGGGGAGAGGGGGCGAGTCCGGGGAGCTGTTTTTT.

This clonotype turned up a few times. This chain links TRBV20-1 with TRBJ2-2; D is unclear. V was cut by 1 base and J by 0 bases, with 6 bases left in between. The CDR3 runs to 14 residues. The V gene's germline CDR1 is DFQATT and CDR2 SNEGSKA (reference sequence). CDR3 in DNA: TGCAGTGCTAGAGGACCTCCGAACACCGGGGAGCTGTTTTTT. Protein sequence: CSARGPPNTGELFF.

The gene calls are TRBV19 and TRBJ1-6, with D possibly being TRBD1 (5 bases). Trimming removed 7 bases at V and 7 bases at J, with 14 bases between. The CDR3 has 14 amino acids. The V gene's germline CDR1 is LNHDA and CDR2 SQIVND (reference sequence). The CDR3 sequence is CASTPRGENSPLHF. In nucleotides, the CDR3 is TGTGCCAGTACCCCCCGGGGGGAAAATTCACCCCTCCACTTT.

The V call is TRBV5-4, the J call TRBJ2-5, with 7 bases matching TRBD2. CDR1 and CDR2 from the germline V gene are SGHNT and YYREEE (reference sequence). V was clipped by 1 base and J by 2 bases; unmatched bases: 8. CDR3 length equals 16 residues. The CDR3 loop reads CASSLYQPAGQETQYF. The CDR3, as DNA: TGTGCCAGCAGCTTGTACCAGCCAGCGGGGCAAGAGACCCAGTACTTC.

The sample holds a few counts of this clonotype. This sequence joins TRBV19 and TRBJ2-2; D gene unclear. Trimming removed 2 bases from V and 3 bases from J, with 4 bases in between. Germline loops: CDR1 LNHDA, CDR2 SQIVND (reference sequence). CDR3 size: 13 residues. In DNA form, the CDR3 reads TGTGCCAGTAGTATAACCCACACCGGGGAGCTGTTTTTT. As protein: CASSITHTGELFF.

This clonotype was observed at least ten times. V is TRBV7-7 and J is TRBJ2-1; TRBD2 might be the D (6 bases). This CDR3 contains 17 residues. Trimming took off 1 base at V and 2 bases at J, with 15 bases between the two ends. Germline V CDR1 and CDR2: SSHAT, FNYEAQ (reference sequence). The CDR3 protein is CASSLGFSGSTYNEQFF. In DNA form, the CDR3 reads TGTGCCAGCAGCTTAGGTTTTAGCGGCTCCACCTACAATGAGCAGTTCTTC.

This clonotype was counted ten times or more. The chain has TRBV5-1 and TRBJ2-3; 10 bases match TRBD2. V dropped 3 bases and J dropped 4; count of bases not matched to a gene: 5. Germline CDR1 reads SGHRS; CDR2 reads YFSETQ. This CDR3 has 15 residues. CDR3 coding DNA: TGCGCCAGCAGCTCGAGCGGGAGGGCCCCAGATACGCAGTATTTT. This gives the protein CASSSSGRAPDTQYF. The full variable domain, rest sourced from reference TRBV5-1 and TRBJ2-3, is KAGVTQTPRYLIKTRGQQVTLSCSPISGHRSVSWYQQTPGQGLQFLFEYFSETQRNKGNFPGRFSGRQFSNSRSEMNVSTLELGDSALYLCASSSSGRAPDTQYFGPGTRLTVL.

This clonotype was counted only a few times. DNA of the CDR3: TGCGCCAGCAGCTTACTAGGCGGGGGAGCTCAAGAGACCCAGTACTTC. As protein: CASSLLGGGAQETQYF. J is TRBJ2-5 and V is TRBV5-1; 7 bases align to TRBD2. Germline-derived CDR1 and CDR2 are SGHRS and YFSETQ. The CDR3 covers 16 residues. V gave up 2 bases and J gave up 2 bases; unmatched junction bases: 9.

Many counts were recorded for this clonotype. V usage is TRBV12-3 or TRBV12-4 and J usage is TRBJ2-7; 7 positions agree with TRBD2. This CDR3 comprises 15 residues. Unmatched junction bases numbered 11, after V lost 3 bases and J lost 6 bases. The DNA of the CDR3 is TGTGCCAGCAGTTTCGATCTCAGGGAGGGGAGCGAGCAGTACTTC. Residues: CASSFDLREGSEQYF.

This clonotype was observed a few times. J is TRBJ2-1 and V is TRBV7-3; D uncertain. The CDR3 is 12 residues long. Germline CDR1 reads SGHTA; CDR2 reads FQGTGA. Trimming removed 4 bases at V and 9 bases at J, with 10 bases between. This CDR3 is CASSSEWGEQFF. CDR3 bases: TGTGCCAGCAGCTCCGAATGGGGTGAGCAGTTCTTC.